This T cell receptor beta chain is drawn from a study of preoperative IRX-2 immunotherapy in early breast cancer. Specified treatment: preoperative locoregional IRX-2 cytokine immunotherapy. Preoperative locoregional IRX-2 cytokine immunotherapy was tested in the phase Ib source study. Some clones are missing from TCRdb's copy, which holds only in-frame ones; the method was immunoSEQ multiplex PCR. This table holds roughly 34,000 clones, nearly 90% found once. In germline, CDR1 is MNHGY, CDR2 SAAAGT. V was pared by 6 bases and J by 1 base, with 15 bases between. This CDR3 contains 15 residues. V usage is TRBV6-8 and J usage is TRBJ1-1; possibly TRBD1 for D (5 bases). The sequencing used tumor tissue, collected after IRX-2 immunotherapy. The sequence derives from a human donor with breast cancer. Written as DNA, the CDR3 is TGTGCCAGCAGGCCCGGGGGGAGGAGGAACACTGAAGCTTTCTTT. This translates into CASRPGGRRNTEAFF.